This T cell receptor beta chain came from a study of OX40 agonist ivuxolimab in advanced cancers. Germline assignment: CDR1 SNHLY and CDR2 FYNNEI. The CDR3 spans 15 residues. Trimming cost V 5 bases and J 9 bases; bases outside gene matches: 9. TCRdb's copy holds only in-frame clones and misses some; the assay was immunoSEQ multiplex PCR. The sample shows 44,000 or so clones, roughly 91% of them seen only once. The specimen was CD4+ or CD8+ T cells sorted from blood, collected in a trial of the OX40 agonist ivuxolimab. The chain is built from TRBV2 and TRBJ2-2; 10 nucleotides align to TRBD2. This TCR derives from an adult with an advanced solid tumor such as melanoma, head and neck, liver or kidney cancer. The CDR3 is CASSYGTSAFRELFF. DNA of the CDR3: TGTGCCAGCAGTTACGGGACTAGCGCCTTCCGGGAGCTGTTTTTT.